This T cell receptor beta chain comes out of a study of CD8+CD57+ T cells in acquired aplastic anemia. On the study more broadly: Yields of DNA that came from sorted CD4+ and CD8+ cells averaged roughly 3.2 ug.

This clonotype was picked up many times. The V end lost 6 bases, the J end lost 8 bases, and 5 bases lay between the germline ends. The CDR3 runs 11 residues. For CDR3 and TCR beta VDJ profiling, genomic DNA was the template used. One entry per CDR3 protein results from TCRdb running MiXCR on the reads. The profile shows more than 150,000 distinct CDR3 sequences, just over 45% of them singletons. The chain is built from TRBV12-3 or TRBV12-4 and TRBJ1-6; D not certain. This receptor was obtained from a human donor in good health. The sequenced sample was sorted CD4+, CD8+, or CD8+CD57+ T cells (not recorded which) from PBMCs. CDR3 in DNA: TGTGCCAGCAGCCAATATTCACCCCTCCACTTT. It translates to CASSQYSPLHF.